The entry below describes one TCR beta chain. It has no known antigen specificity. Nothing much larger sits one base from this clone, and base qualities are not available. Patients were selected on the basis of adequate residual fresh-frozen tumor tissue and more than two years of available survival data. Molecular status otherwise varied across the glioblastoma patients, but none of them carried an isocitrate dehydrogenase mutation. PBMC collection took place before vaccination, two weeks after the third vaccination, and at tumor progression if progression occurred. The Qiagen DNeasy Blood extraction Kit was used for extraction of genomic DNA. The germline V gene encodes CDR1 SNHLY and CDR2 FYNNEI. V is cut by 1 base and J by 0 bases, and the space between the germline ends is 5 bases. The CDR3 measures 14 amino acids from cysteine to phenylalanine. CDR3 DNA is the only sequence kept; it has 42 bases, read in frame from the first base.

The immunoSEQ assay amplified TCRB CDR3 regions from around 2 micrograms of genomic DNA, or from all available DNA when less than that amount was available. Multiplex PCR used 60 forward primers for TCR V beta segments and 13 reverse primers for J beta segments. To estimate reads per starting template, synthetic control templates were spiked into each sample at limiting dilution. The Illumina HiSeq System generated sequencing reads of 87 bp. The published analysis was carried out like this. PCR and sequencing errors were removed by a nearest neighbor algorithm that merged closely related sequences. TCR overlap was defined as the percentage of unique tumor TCR beta sequences that were also present in the same patient's peripheral blood. TCRdb holds this immuneACCESS table with in-frame rearrangements only. Some clones are missing; in checked studies, unresolved V genes explain under half, and the rest has no known cause. For V, J and clone size, that table is used; D and trimming come from the DNA. The sample table contains tens of thousands of clones; only one count was recorded for roughly 82% of them. 2.1% of the sample lies in the top ten.

The record originates from a study of glioma-infiltrating T cells after dendritic cell vaccination (dated by TCRdb to about 2016). At the level of the whole study: A cohort of 15 glioblastoma patients from Phase I and II dendritic cell vaccination trials was included, of whom 9 were newly diagnosed and 6 had recurrent disease. Autologous tumor lysate-pulsed dendritic cell vaccination was administered to the patients between the early 2000s and the early 2010s. To make the vaccine, monocyte-derived dendritic cells were cultured for roughly seven days with IL-4 and GM-CSF and then pulsed overnight with autologous tumor lysate. Three intradermal dendritic cell vaccine injections were administered to patients at biweekly intervals in the arm below the axilla. In glioblastoma patients vaccinated with dendritic cells, deep sequencing of TCR beta CDR3 regions served to measure tumor-infiltrating lymphocyte content and to compare repertoires between tumor and blood. TCR sequencing metrics, including TIL content and tumor-blood repertoire overlap, were correlated with survival after dendritic cell vaccination.

General study outcomes and caveats: The cohort was small and heterogeneous, only a few patients had full blood and tumor sets, and even fewer had initial-recurrent tumor pairs. The three-group TCR overlap response model was characterized as speculative, and prospective validation of the model was stated to be required. Longer time to progression and overall survival after dendritic cell vaccination were predicted by higher estimated pretreatment TIL content. TCR clonality showed no direct relationship with survival, which suggests that a diverse polyclonal response may be important.

This receptor was obtained from a human donor with glioblastoma. The V and J segments used are TRBV2 and TRBJ2-3; too little of a D gene remains to name it. This sample comprised blood, obtained before dendritic cell vaccination. The CDR3 in this case is CASSEGLSTDTQYF. The DNA reads as follows: TGTGCCAGCAGTGAAGGACTTAGCACAGATACGCAGTATTTT.